The subject of this entry is one T cell receptor beta chain. The data were produced by immunoSEQ multiplex PCR, yet TCRdb's version contains in-frame clones alone and is incomplete. The repertoire holds about 200,000 clones, with around 83% as singletons. There are 13 residues in the CDR3. V was pared by 3 bases and J by 4 bases, with 8 bases between. The germline CDR1 and CDR2 sequences are KGHSH and LQKENI. This record belongs to a study of blood T cell repertoires in COVID-19. The material sequenced was peripheral blood. The sequence derives from a woman aged 50 to 60 with acute or convalescent COVID-19. This chain connects TRBV18 to TRBJ2-3; D may be TRBD2 (6 bases). CDR3 DNA: TGTGCCAGCTCACCTTCGGGGGCAGATACGCAGTATTTT. This translates into CASSPSGADTQYF.